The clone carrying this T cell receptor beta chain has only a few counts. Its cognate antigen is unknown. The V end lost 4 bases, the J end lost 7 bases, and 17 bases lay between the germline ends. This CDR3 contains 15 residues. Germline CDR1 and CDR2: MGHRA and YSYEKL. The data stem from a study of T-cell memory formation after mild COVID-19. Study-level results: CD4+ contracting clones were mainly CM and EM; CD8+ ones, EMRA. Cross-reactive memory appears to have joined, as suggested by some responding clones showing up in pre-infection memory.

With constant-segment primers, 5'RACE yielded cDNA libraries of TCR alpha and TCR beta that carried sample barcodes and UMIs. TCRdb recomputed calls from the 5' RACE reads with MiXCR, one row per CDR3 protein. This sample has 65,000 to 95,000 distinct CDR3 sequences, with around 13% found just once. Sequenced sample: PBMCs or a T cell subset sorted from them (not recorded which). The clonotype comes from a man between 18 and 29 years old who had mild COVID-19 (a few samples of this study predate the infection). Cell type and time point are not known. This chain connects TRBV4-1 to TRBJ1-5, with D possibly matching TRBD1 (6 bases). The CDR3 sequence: CASSLETGTHQPQHF. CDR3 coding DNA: TGCGCCAGCAGCCTTGAAACCGGGACACACCAGCCCCAGCATTTT.